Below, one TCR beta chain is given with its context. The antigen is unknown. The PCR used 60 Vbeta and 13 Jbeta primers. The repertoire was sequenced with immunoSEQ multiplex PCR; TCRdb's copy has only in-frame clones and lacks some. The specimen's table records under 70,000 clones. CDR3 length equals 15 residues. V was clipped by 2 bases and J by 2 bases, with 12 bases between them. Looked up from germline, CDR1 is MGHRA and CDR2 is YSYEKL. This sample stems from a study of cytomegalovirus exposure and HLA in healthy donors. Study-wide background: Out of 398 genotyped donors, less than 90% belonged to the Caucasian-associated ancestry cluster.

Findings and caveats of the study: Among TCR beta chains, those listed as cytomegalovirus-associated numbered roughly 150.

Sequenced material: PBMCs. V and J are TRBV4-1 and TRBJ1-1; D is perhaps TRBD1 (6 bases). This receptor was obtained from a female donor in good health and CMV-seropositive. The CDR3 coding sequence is TGCGCCAGCAGCCAAAAAACAGGGAGCAACACTGAAGCTTTCTTT. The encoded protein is CASSQKTGSNTEAFF.